What follows is one T cell receptor beta chain and its context. The source of the sample is a study of cytomegalovirus exposure and HLA in healthy donors. The primer mix had 60 Vbeta and 13 Jbeta primers. Method: immunoSEQ multiplex PCR; TCRdb's copy keeps in-frame clones and lacks some. The table records about 110,000 clones, roughly 76% of them present only once. This TCR was sampled from a woman in her forties or fifties in good health and CMV-seropositive. The specimen was PBMCs.

CDR3 bases: TGTGCCACCACCCGGGGGGCGCACGACGAGCAGTACTTC. It translates to CATTRGAHDEQYF. The chain combines TRBV6-1 with TRBJ2-7; the D gene is possibly TRBD2 (7 bases). The CDR3 is 13 amino acids. V lost 10 bases, J lost 5 bases, and 18 bases lay in between. The germline gives CDR1 MNHNS, CDR2 SASEGT.